This T cell receptor (beta chain) was identified during a study of T cell clonotyping in hematopoietic cell transplantation. Overall study findings and caveats: Graft donor and pretransplant recipient Inverse Simpson Index values predicted broader posttransplant TCR diversity.

As for time point: recipient sample about 28 days before transplant, after cytoreduction. Of note for this clone: Its antigen is as yet unknown.

Clones were sequenced by immunoSEQ multiplex PCR, and TCRdb holds only the in-frame ones, with some missing. Among about 20,000 clones listed, almost 90% were seen once. The CDR3 covers 19 residues. Germline V gene sequence: CDR1 LNHDA, CDR2 SQIVND (reference sequence). The V end lost 0 bases, the J end lost 0 bases, and 18 bases lay between the germline ends. The rearrangement joins TRBV19 to TRBJ1-3; D ambiguous. This TCR derives from a man aged 18 to 30 with biphenotypic leukemia. Some clones in this sample may be carry-over from other donors' samples. This material consisted of peripheral blood mononuclear cells, taken before stem cell transplant. CDR3 loop: CASSIDHPSDTSSGNTIYF. CDR3 nucleotide sequence: TGTGCCAGTAGTATAGATCACCCCTCGGATACCAGCTCTGGAAACACCATATATTTT.